Shown below are 31 T cell receptor beta chains from a single sample sequenced in a study of cytomegalovirus exposure and HLA in healthy donors. Vbeta (60) and Jbeta (13) primers were used in the PCR. Clones were read by immunoSEQ multiplex PCR, and TCRdb kept only the in-frame ones, dropping some. Of hundreds of thousands of clones detected, around 88% appear once; the ten largest clones hold less than 1.2%. Sequenced sample: PBMCs. All receptors come from a woman aged 18-29 years in good health and CMV-seronegative.

The chain employs TRBV7-9 and TRBJ2-1; a possible D gene is TRBD2 (6 bases). V lost 2 bases to trimming and J lost 4 bases, with 18 bases between them. CDR3 length equals 17 residues. Germline CDR1 reads SEHNR; CDR2 reads FQNEAQ (reference sequence). CDR3 region: CASSLPPRLGPYNEQFF. The CDR3 DNA is TGTGCCAGCAGCTTACCGCCGAGACTAGGCCCTTACAATGAGCAGTTCTTC.

The J gene is TRBJ2-1, the V gene TRBV9; D is ambiguous. Trimming shortened V by 1 base and J by 1 base, and 9 bases separated the two germline ends. The germline gives CDR1 SGDLS, CDR2 YYNGEE. The CDR3 sequence is 15 residues long. The CDR3 here is CASSVLSVSYNEQFF. For the CDR3, the DNA is TGTGCCAGCAGCGTACTTTCGGTGTCCTACAATGAGCAGTTCTTC.

This clone has just a few counts. The chain employs TRBV9 and TRBJ2-7; 7 bases align to TRBD2. Germline CDR1 is SGDLS and CDR2 is YYNGEE. The CDR3 sequence is 15 residues long. V dropped 0 bases and J dropped 5; count of bases not matched to a gene: 8. CDR3 residues: CASSVAGGRGDEQYF. CDR3 DNA sequence: TGTGCCAGCAGCGTAGCGGGCGGGAGAGGTGACGAGCAGTACTTC.

This clone was detected once. This chain joins TRBV7-8 and TRBJ1-3; D not resolved. V lost 3 bases and J 0 bases, leaving 15 bases between the germline ends. The length of the CDR3 is 17 residues. Germline CDR1 is SGHVS and CDR2 is FQNEAQ. The CDR3 nucleotides are TGTGCCAGCAGCTTTTATTGGGGAGGTCGCTCTGGAAACACCATATATTTT. It codes for CASSFYWGGRSGNTIYF.

This clone has a handful of counts. V is TRBV30 and J is TRBJ1-4; 7 bases agree with TRBD1. Germline CDR1 and CDR2: GTSNPN and SVGIG (reference sequence). With V trimmed by 4 bases and J by 7 bases, 6 bases remained unmatched. The CDR3 runs 13 residues. CDR3 sequence (DNA): TGTGCCTGGAAGGGGGCGTTTCGTGAAAAACTGTTTTTT. Residues: CAWKGAFREKLFF.

The chain recombines TRBV10-2 with TRBJ2-2, with 7 bases matching TRBD1. The CDR3 extends over 15 amino acids. The germline V gene encodes CDR1 WSHSY and CDR2 SAAADI. V shed 10 bases and J 7 bases; nucleotides not matched to a gene: 15. CDR3 nucleotides: TGCGCCATTCGCCCCGGGACAGACCTGCTCGGGGAGCTGTTTTTT. It yields the protein CAIRPGTDLLGELFF.

This clone occurred a few times. The rearrangement joins TRBV7-3 to TRBJ1-2, with D possibly TRBD1 on 6 matching bases. V was pared by 0 bases and J by 2 bases, with 10 bases between. This CDR3 spans 15 amino acids. Germline CDR1 and CDR2: SGHTA and FQGTGA. The CDR3 region is CASSLTGGVNYGYTF. CDR3 DNA: TGTGCCAGCAGCTTAACAGGGGGAGTCAACTATGGCTACACCTTC.

The gene calls are TRBV7-9 and TRBJ1-4, with unresolved D. The CDR3 totals 15 residues. V was clipped by 5 bases and J by 2 bases, with 12 bases between them. The germline CDR1 and CDR2 sequences are SEHNR and FQNEAQ (reference sequence). The CDR3 bases are TGTGCCAGCAGCCCATTCCAGCGGACTAATGAAAAACTGTTTTTT. It translates to CASSPFQRTNEKLFF.

This rearrangement joins TRBV7-2 to TRBJ2-7; 9 bases map to TRBD2. V lost 1 base and J lost 2; bases outside the gene matches: 12. Germline CDR1 and CDR2: SGHTA and FQGNSA. CDR3 length equals 18 residues. CDR3 DNA: TGTGCCAGCAGCTTAGTAGGGCTTAGCGGGGGAGGTCCCTACGAGCAGTACTTC. Translating gives CASSLVGLSGGGPYEQYF. The full variable domain, in which reference TRBV7-2 and TRBJ2-7 provide the parts outside the CDR3, is GAGVSQSPSNKVTEKGKDVELRCDPISGHTALYWYRQSLGQGLEFLIYFQGNSAPDKSGLPSDRFSAERTGGSVSTLTIQRTQQEDSAVYLCASSLVGLSGGGPYEQYFGPGTRLTVT.

CDR3 protein: CASSNPGTGSSGYTF. Written as DNA, the CDR3 is TGTGCCAGCAGCAATCCCGGGACAGGGTCTAGTGGCTACACCTTC. The V gene is TRBV7-2, the J gene TRBJ1-2; TRBD1 matches 9 bases. CDR1 is SGHTA and CDR2 is FQGNSA in the germline V gene. This CDR3 is built from 15 residues. J was trimmed by 7 bases and V by 5 bases; bases with no gene match: 11.

The rearrangement joins TRBV5-1 to TRBJ1-3, with a tentative D call TRBD1 (5 bases). With 0 bases removed from V and 1 base from J, the gap between germline ends came to 8 bases. The CDR3 runs 15 residues. Per germline, CDR1 SGHRS and CDR2 YFSETQ. CDR3 sequence reads: CASSLVGASGNTIYF. Here the CDR3 DNA reads TGCGCCAGCAGCTTGGTTGGGGCTTCTGGAAACACCATATATTTT. Full variable domain (missing parts from reference TRBV5-1 and TRBJ1-3): KAGVTQTPRYLIKTRGQQVTLSCSPISGHRSVSWYQQTPGQGLQFLFEYFSETQRNKGNFPGRFSGRQFSNSRSEMNVSTLELGDSALYLCASSLVGASGNTIYFGEGSWLTVV.

This sequence joins TRBV2 and TRBJ1-2; D is possibly TRBD1 (5 bases). Trimming took 2 bases from V and 6 from J, leaving 16 bases between them. This CDR3 is built from 15 residues. Germline V CDR1 and CDR2: SNHLY, FYNNEI. CDR3: CASSERGVMPDGYTF. The CDR3 DNA follows: TGTGCCAGCAGTGAAAGGGGCGTTATGCCGGATGGCTACACCTTC.

The chain uses TRBV4-1 and TRBJ1-5; no clear D. This CDR3 comprises 18 residues. Germline V gives CDR1 MGHRA, CDR2 YSYEKL. V lost 1 base to trimming and J lost 2 bases, with 18 bases between them. The CDR3: CASSQGGDGGGGNQPQHF. CDR3 in DNA: TGCGCCAGCAGCCAAGGGGGAGACGGAGGAGGTGGCAATCAGCCCCAGCATTTT.

The DNA of the CDR3 is TGCGCCAGCAGCCAGGGCCGACAGACCTACGAGCAGTACTTC. Translated, it gives CASSQGRQTYEQYF. This sequence joins TRBV4-3 and TRBJ2-7; tentatively, D is TRBD1 (5 bases). Germline CDR1 reads LGHNA; CDR2 reads YSLEER. The V end was cut by 3 bases, the J end by 2 bases, with 11 bases between. The length of the CDR3 is 14 residues.

The chain couples TRBV11-2 to TRBJ2-6; D is unclear. The CDR3 is 17 amino acids. Germline CDR1 reads SGHAT; CDR2 reads FQNNGV. Trimming left V 0 bases short and J 0 bases short, with 9 bases between. The CDR3 region has the DNA TGTGCCAGCAGCTTAGATCTCCGGGTCTCTGGGGCCAACGTCCTGACTTTC. This translates into CASSLDLRVSGANVLTF.

The rearrangement links TRBV4-3 to TRBJ2-3, with 7 bases fitting TRBD1. Looked up from germline, CDR1 is LGHNA and CDR2 is YSLEER. Trimming cost V 3 bases and J 6 bases; bases outside gene matches: 9. The length of the CDR3 is 15 residues. The CDR3, as DNA: TGCGCCAGCAGCCACTCAGTAGGGGGCGTCGATACGCAGTATTTT. Amino acid sequence: CASSHSVGGVDTQYF.

The chain uses TRBV20-1 and TRBJ1-1, with no clear D. Germline V lookup: CDR1 DFQATT, CDR2 SNEGSKA (reference sequence). V lost 8 bases and J lost 4, with 11 bases in between. This CDR3 comprises 11 residues. The CDR3 sequence is CSHSGSTEAFF. CDR3 sequence (DNA): TGCAGTCACTCGGGTAGCACTGAAGCTTTCTTT.

This chain joins TRBV5-5 and TRBJ1-1; unclear D gene. Germline CDR1 SGHKS, CDR2 YYEKEE (reference sequence). V was clipped by 3 bases and J by 4 bases, with 10 bases between them. The CDR3 contains 13 residues. The CDR3 loop reads CASSSYPGTEAFF. CDR3 sequence (DNA): TGTGCCAGCAGCTCTTATCCCGGCACTGAAGCTTTCTTT.

The chain has TRBV5-1 and TRBJ1-1; TRBD1 matches at 7 bases. Germline CDR1 reads SGHRS; CDR2 reads YFSETQ. The CDR3 extends over 18 amino acids. After removal of 0 bases from V and 0 bases from J, the junction contained 11 bases not matched to a gene. CDR3 coding DNA: TGCGCCAGCAGCTTGGATTTTAGGGCGGGACAGCTGAACACTGAAGCTTTCTTT. It yields the protein CASSLDFRAGQLNTEAFF. The full variable domain, completed using reference TRBV5-1 and TRBJ1-1, is KAGVTQTPRYLIKTRGQQVTLSCSPISGHRSVSWYQQTPGQGLQFLFEYFSETQRNKGNFPGRFSGRQFSNSRSEMNVSTLELGDSALYLCASSLDFRAGQLNTEAFFGQGTRLTVV.

The CDR3 coding sequence is TGTGCCAGCAGTTTTCAAGGACTAGCGGGAGATACGCAGTATTTT. This gives the protein CASSFQGLAGDTQYF. The V and J genes are TRBV6-6 and TRBJ2-3; 11 bases agree with TRBD2. Per the germline V gene, CDR1 is MNHNY and CDR2 is SVGAGI (reference sequence). The V and J ends lost 4 bases and 5 bases, in that order; junction bases with no gene match: 5. The CDR3 sequence is 15 residues long.

The gene calls are TRBV5-4 and TRBJ2-7, with a possible D match to TRBD1 (6 bases). The CDR3 runs 13 residues. Per germline, CDR1 SGHNT and CDR2 YYREEE (reference sequence). V lost 9 bases to trimming and J lost 4 bases, with 17 bases between them. The CDR3 protein is CATHTGSGYEQYF. The CDR3 bases are TGTGCCACCCACACAGGGAGTGGGTACGAGCAGTACTTC.

The V gene is TRBV5-1, the J gene TRBJ2-7; 10 bases line up with TRBD1. Losses at the gene ends were 2 bases for V and 4 bases for J; bases not matched to a gene: 12. This CDR3 has 17 residues. Germline lookup yields CDR1 SGHRS and CDR2 YFSETQ. CDR3 nucleotides: TGCGCCAGCAGCTTTAACCTCCGGGACAGGGGATCTTACGAGCAGTACTTC. It translates to CASSFNLRDRGSYEQYF.

This clone was detected a few times. The CDR3 region is CASSEAAGVNTEAFF. Here the CDR3 DNA reads TGTGCCAGCAGTGAAGCGGCAGGGGTGAACACTGAAGCTTTCTTT. This chain uses TRBV2 with TRBJ1-1; a possible D gene is TRBD1 (6 bases). Per the germline V gene, CDR1 is SNHLY and CDR2 is FYNNEI. This CDR3 spans 15 amino acids. Trimming left V 0 bases short and J 0 bases short, with 8 bases between.

This sequence joins TRBV19 and TRBJ1-4; 7 bases are shared with TRBD1. The CDR3 length is 16 residues. V lost 6 bases, J lost 3 bases, and 10 bases stayed unmatched. Per the germline V gene, CDR1 is LNHDA and CDR2 is SQIVND (reference sequence). CDR3 in DNA: TGTGCCAGTAGCGGAACAGGGGTTAGAGCTAATGAAAAACTGTTTTTT. Amino acids: CASSGTGVRANEKLFF. The full variable domain, in which reference TRBV19 and TRBJ1-4 provide the parts outside the CDR3, is DGGITQSPKYLFRKEGQNVTLSCEQNLNHDAMYWYRQDPGQGLRLIYYSQIVNDFQKGDIAEGYSVSREKKESFPLTVTSAQKNPTAFYLCASSGTGVRANEKLFFGSGTQLSVL.

This chain uses TRBV12-5 with TRBJ2-2; maybe TRBD2 (7 bases). CDR3 length equals 15 residues. Trimming stripped 6 bases from V and 6 bases from J, with 17 bases between. Germline V gene lookup returns CDR1 LGHNT and CDR2 FRNRAP. The CDR3 DNA reads TGTGCTAGTGGGGACTCAGGGGAGGGCGCCGGGGAGCTGTTTTTT. Its translation is CASGDSGEGAGELFF.

The gene calls are TRBV2 and TRBJ2-1; 9 bases fit TRBD2. CDR3 length: 15 residues. The V gene's germline CDR1 is SNHLY and CDR2 FYNNEI. Germline trimming cut 5 bases from V and 3 bases from J; bases unmatched to any gene: 5. CDR3 in DNA: TGTGCCAGCAGTCCGCGGGAGGGCCGCTACAATGAGCAGTTCTTC. Translating gives CASSPREGRYNEQFF. The variable domain in full, completed from reference TRBV2 and TRBJ2-1, reads EPEVTQTPSHQVTQMGQEVILRCVPISNHLYFYWYRQILGQKVEFLVSFYNNEISEKSEIFDDQFSVERPDGSNFTLKIRSTKLEDSAMYFCASSPREGRYNEQFFGPGTRLTVL.

This chain links TRBV6-6 with TRBJ2-1, with 11 bases lining up with TRBD2. The germline CDR1 and CDR2 sequences are MNHNY and SVGAGI (reference sequence). The CDR3 spans 15 residues. V lost 6 bases to trimming and J lost 6 bases; unmatched junction nucleotides: 7. This chain's CDR3 is CASSRQGLAVNEQFF. As DNA, the CDR3 is TGTGCCAGCAGCCGCCAGGGACTAGCGGTCAATGAGCAGTTCTTC.

This clone was detected only once. The V and J genes are TRBV27 and TRBJ1-2, with TRBD1 identical over 11 bases. Unmatched junction bases numbered 21, after V lost 7 bases and J lost 8 bases. Germline V lookup: CDR1 MNHEY, CDR2 SMNVEV (reference sequence). The CDR3 totals 18 residues. The CDR3 loop reads CASTPLSRDRGGLSGYTF. CDR3 nucleotides: TGTGCCAGCACCCCCCTTAGCCGGGACAGGGGGGGGTTGTCGGGCTACACCTTC.

With respect to this clone: Its ends do not fully match the called genes, so a read error is possible. The V and J genes are TRBV5-5 and TRBJ2-5, with D unresolved. The length of the CDR3 is 14 residues. The V gene's germline CDR1 is SGHKS and CDR2 YYEKEE (reference sequence). The DNA of the CDR3 is TGTGCCAGCTCCGAGACTGTAGCAAGAGAGTCCCAGTACTTC. Protein sequence: CASSETVARESQYF.

The chain carries TRBV7-9 and TRBJ2-5; unclear D gene. V was clipped by 1 base and J by 2 bases, with 5 bases between them. Germline CDR1 and CDR2: SEHNR and FQNEAQ (reference sequence). This CDR3 is built from 13 residues. CDR3 in DNA: TGTGCCAGCAGCTTAGGTGCGCAAGAGACCCAGTACTTC. This encodes CASSLGAQETQYF.

On this clone: The sample carries other DNA sequences with the same CDR3. V usage is TRBV5-1 and J usage is TRBJ2-3; 7 positions agree with TRBD1. V shed 4 bases, J shed 2 bases, and the junction held 4 bases outside the gene matches. The CDR3 runs to 14 residues. Germline lookup yields CDR1 SGHRS and CDR2 YFSETQ. CDR3 sequence: CASSPGQNTDTQYF. The CDR3 DNA follows: TGCGCCAGCAGCCCGGGACAGAACACAGATACGCAGTATTTT.